These T cell receptor beta chains were read from a single sample in a study of T cells after yellow fever vaccination. TCRdb re-called the 5' RACE reads with MiXCR, one entry per CDR3 protein. Of 500,000 to 650,000 distinct CDR3 sequences listed, around 12% are singletons. This material consisted of PBMCs, taken on the day of the yellow fever booster vaccination. These receptors were collected from a man younger than 45 who received the YFV17D yellow fever vaccine. The CDR3 runs from the conserved cysteine through the conserved F or W.

CDR3 protein: CSARDPLGLAGGRGSTDTQYF
V gene: TRBV20-1

CDR3 protein: CASSPRRDADTQYF
V gene: TRBV7-3

CDR3 protein: CASSLVRRTTEAFF
V gene: TRBV12-3/TRBV12-4

CDR3 protein: CASSSDRVRQPQHF
V gene: TRBV7-9

CDR3 protein: CASSLEGRDNSPLHF
V gene: TRBV5-1

CDR3 protein: CASRFSRGEYEQYF
V gene: TRBV27

CDR3 protein: CASSLMGVTETQYF
V gene: TRBV12-3/TRBV12-4

CDR3 protein: CSASIPSRGSYEQYF
V gene: TRBV20-1

CDR3 protein: CASSHYLGDTQYF
V gene: TRBV7-2

CDR3 protein: CSARRRGSYEQYF
V gene: TRBV20-1

CDR3 protein: CASSLGDSGRRNEQFF
V gene: TRBV7-2

CDR3 protein: CASSPQTRDMNTEAFF
V gene: TRBV7-8

CDR3 protein: CASSRPPGQGNEKLFF
V gene: TRBV4-2

CDR3 protein: CSVRSGRLYEQYF
V gene: TRBV29-1

CDR3 protein: CASRELAGAYNEQFF
V gene: TRBV6-2/TRBV6-3

CDR3 protein: CASSLTRISSADTQYF
V gene: TRBV12-3/TRBV12-4

CDR3 protein: CASSPGQTGSRYTF
V gene: TRBV7-2

CDR3 protein: CASSSVSGRTYNEQFF
V gene: TRBV7-2

CDR3 protein: CASSLINAGYRAVADTQYF
V gene: TRBV28

CDR3 protein: CSARDQRTSGAKDEQFF
V gene: TRBV20-1

CDR3 protein: CSALTGPPNTEAFF
V gene: TRBV20-1

CDR3 protein: CASSPDVNTEAFF
V gene: TRBV9

CDR3 protein: CASSLIIQDRGTTNYGYTF
V gene: TRBV11-2

CDR3 protein: CASSYRDRGLYEQYF
V gene: TRBV6-5

CDR3 protein: CASSWDRGKTDTQYF
V gene: TRBV5-1

CDR3 protein: CASSPRGLAGYADTQYF
V gene: TRBV5-1

CDR3 protein: CASSLAWVDEQYF
V gene: TRBV7-9

CDR3 protein: CASSRNTNTQYF
V gene: TRBV27

CDR3 protein: CSARETTDTQYF
V gene: TRBV20-1

CDR3 protein: CASSPRGTIGLETQYF
V gene: TRBV7-9

CDR3 protein: CASSLLAGMVDEQFF
V gene: TRBV3-1

CDR3 protein: CASSLFRLAGYNEQFF
V gene: TRBV28

CDR3 protein: CASSQSPGSSYNEQFF
V gene: TRBV4-3

CDR3 protein: CAWGPPGLAGINEQFF
V gene: TRBV30

CDR3 protein: CASSVAGVTGELFF
V gene: TRBV7-2

CDR3 protein: CASSLTLGETQYF
V gene: TRBV7-3

CDR3 protein: CASRISGRGNEQFF
V gene: TRBV6-2/TRBV6-3

CDR3 protein: CASSRPGGGETQFF
V gene: TRBV5-5

CDR3 protein: CASSRDPTGWETQYF
V gene: TRBV9

CDR3 protein: CASSFGLAGASDTQYF
V gene: TRBV5-4

CDR3 protein: CASSLSGRASIQYF
V gene: TRBV3-1

CDR3 protein: CASSLAGSEREKLFF
V gene: TRBV5-5

CDR3 protein: CASSRRDAGGGETQYF
V gene: TRBV5-1

CDR3 protein: CASSPFEGSGRSHEQYF
V gene: TRBV18

CDR3 protein: CSASRLEETQYF
V gene: TRBV20-1

CDR3 protein: CASRGQTGYNYGYTF
V gene: TRBV12-3/TRBV12-4

CDR3 protein: CASSPGPRATGELFF
V gene: TRBV6-5

CDR3 protein: CASSPGGFEKLFF
V gene: TRBV7-2